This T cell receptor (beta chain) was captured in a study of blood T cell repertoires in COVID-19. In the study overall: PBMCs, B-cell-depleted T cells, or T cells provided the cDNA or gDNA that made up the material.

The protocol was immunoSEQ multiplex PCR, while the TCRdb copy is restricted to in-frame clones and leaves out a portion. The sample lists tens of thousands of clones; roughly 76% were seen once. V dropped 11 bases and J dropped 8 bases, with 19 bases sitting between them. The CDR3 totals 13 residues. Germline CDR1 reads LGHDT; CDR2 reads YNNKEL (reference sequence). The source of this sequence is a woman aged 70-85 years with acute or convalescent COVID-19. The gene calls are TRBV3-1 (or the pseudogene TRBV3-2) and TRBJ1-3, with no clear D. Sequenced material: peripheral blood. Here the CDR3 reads CAAGQDGYYTIYF. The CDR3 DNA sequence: TGTGCCGCGGGTCAGGACGGCTATTACACCATATATTTT.